This is a list of T cell receptor beta chains from one sample in a study of B cell selection in AIRE deficiency. Some clones are missing from TCRdb's copy, which holds only in-frame ones; the method was immunoSEQ multiplex PCR. The sample includes about 24,000 clones, approximately 96% seen only once; the top ten take roughly 0.16%. The source material was CD4+CD127+ conventional T cells sorted from PBMCs. Source of these receptors: a human donor in good health. Each CDR3 is given with its conserved first and last residue. Each record gives: J gene, V gene, clone size, CDR3 protein. The size entry is marked missing in some rows and otherwise reads once, few, many or a size class.

TRBJ2-3 | TRBV5-6 | NA | CASSLGFNPSDTQYF
TRBJ2-7 | TRBV20-1 | NA | CSARLGYEQYF
TRBJ1-2 | TRBV2 | NA | CASSERGADGYTF
TRBJ2-5 | TRBV7-9 | NA | CASSLAGGQETQYF
TRBJ2-2 | TRBV11-2 | NA | CASSLDTRANTGELFF
TRBJ2-1 | TRBV5-8 | NA | CASSFSRSYNEQFF
TRBJ1-4 | TRBV6-1 | NA | CASSEDGGNEKLFF
TRBJ1-2 | TRBV7-2 | NA | CASSLASGGSDYGYTF
TRBJ2-3 | TRBV11-2 | NA | CASSSRTSGSTDTQYF
TRBJ2-3 | TRBV5-8 | NA | CASNPTSGGADTQYF
TRBJ2-1 | TRBV11-2 | NA | CASSLDRRGEQFF
TRBJ1-1 | TRBV7-2 | NA | CASSLRGAEAFF
TRBJ2-7 | TRBV28 | NA | CASTPGIIQSYEQYF
TRBJ2-1 | TRBV5-6 | NA | CASSLELAGEGEQFF
TRBJ1-2 | TRBV5-6 | NA | CASSLLGTGHGYTF
TRBJ1-1 | TRBV2 | NA | CASSDRVMNTEAFF
TRBJ1-1 | TRBV10-3 | NA | CAIGLNTEAFF
TRBJ2-7 | TRBV6-5 | NA | CASSPREAGSVEQYF
TRBJ2-3 | TRBV20-1 | NA | CSAKLLDTQYF
TRBJ2-4 | TRBV5-4 | once | CASSLGGDKNIQYF
TRBJ1-3 | TRBV5-6 | NA | CASSHRGFSGNTIYF
TRBJ2-7 | TRBV4-3 | NA | CASSQDRAGGNYEQYF
TRBJ2-5 | TRBV9 | NA | CASSPSWGETQYF
TRBJ1-1 | TRBV5-5 | once | CASSLVSTEAFF
TRBJ2-2 | TRBV7-8 | once | CASSTRASGGAGGGELFF
TRBJ2-1 | TRBV14 | NA | CASSRTRGVRPLSYNEQFF
TRBJ1-1 | TRBV30 | NA | CAWSWGDTEAFF
TRBJ2-6 | TRBV7-6 | NA | CASSPGRSSGANVLTF
TRBJ2-5 | TRBV28 | NA | CATAGEQNSGEQYF
TRBJ1-4 | TRBV7-2 | NA | CASSSQSGREKLFF
TRBJ1-1 | TRBV2 | once | CASRGTGWLTEAFF
TRBJ1-1 | TRBV7-2 | NA | CASSNSGQREAFF
TRBJ2-4 | TRBV29-1 | NA | CSVRTGRNIQYF
TRBJ2-7 | TRBV6-6 | NA | CASSYGTEYDEQYF